Listed here are 26 T cell receptor beta chains from one sample, sequenced in a study of Ad26.COV2.S vaccination and SARS-CoV-2 variants (dated by TCRdb to the early 2020s). Preparation of the library involved the immunoSEQ multiplex PCR assay. TCRdb stores this immuneACCESS table with in-frame sequences only. Part of the clones is absent; in the studies checked, under half of the shortfall reflects unresolved V genes, and no reason is known for the rest. The sample table holds about 320,000 clones, of which 85% were seen once. 2.1% of the sample goes to the ten largest clones. This sample's treatment or condition label indicates: some 20 received Ad26.COV2.S at low or high dose, single or two shots; several received placebo; per-sample allocation not given. Repertoires of vaccine and placebo recipients were sequenced from samples taken on day 63 after the first injection. Sequenced material: peripheral blood, taken in a trial of Ad26.COV2.S vaccine versus placebo. The receptors stem from a person between 18 and 59 years old who received the Ad26.COV2.S COVID-19 vaccine or a placebo.

The chain uses TRBV5-1 and TRBJ1-5; the D gene is possibly TRBD1 (5 bases). CDR3 size: 14 residues. V lost 0 bases and J lost 4, with 8 bases in between. The germline V gene encodes CDR1 SGHRS and CDR2 YFSETQ. CDR3 region: CASSLDGGNQPQHF. The CDR3 DNA sequence: TGCGCCAGCAGCTTGGATGGGGGGAATCAGCCCCAGCATTTT.

The chain joins TRBV15 to TRBJ1-2, with D perhaps TRBD1 (6 bases). Trimming took off 2 bases at V and 8 bases at J, with 18 bases between the two ends. The CDR3 sequence is 15 residues long. The V gene's germline CDR1 is LNHNV and CDR2 YYDKDF (reference sequence). The CDR3 is CATSRYITQGGGYTF. CDR3 bases: TGTGCCACCAGCAGATACATTACACAGGGAGGAGGCTACACCTTC.

V usage is TRBV2 and J usage is TRBJ1-6, with D perhaps TRBD1 (6 bases). There are 18 residues in the CDR3. Trimming took off 6 bases at V and 2 bases at J, with 20 bases between the two ends. Germline V gene data show CDR1 as SNHLY and CDR2 as FYNNEI. In DNA, the CDR3 is TGTGCCAGCAGGCAGGGGCTTAACTCCCGGACCTATAATTCACCCCTCCACTTT. Its translation: CASRQGLNSRTYNSPLHF.

The chain has TRBV28 and TRBJ1-6, with D unresolved. V lost 5 bases to trimming and J lost 6 bases, with 20 bases between them. This CDR3 is built from 17 residues. Germline CDR1 MDHEN, CDR2 SYDVKM. The CDR3, as DNA: TGTGCCAGCAGTGACACCCCCCGTGGCCAGCTTAATTCACCCCTCCACTTT. Amino acids: CASSDTPRGQLNSPLHF.

This chain connects TRBV5-5 to TRBJ1-1, with a possible D match to TRBD1 (5 bases). CDR1 is SGHKS and CDR2 is YYEKEE in the germline V gene (reference sequence). V lost 4 bases and J 2 bases, leaving 12 bases between the germline ends. The CDR3 extends over 14 amino acids. The CDR3 nucleotides read TGTGCCAGCAGCCCCAGACAGTTAAACACTGAAGCTTTCTTT. It encodes CASSPRQLNTEAFF.

The chain uses TRBV28 and TRBJ2-7; no clear D. V was cut by 4 bases and J by 3 bases, with 7 bases left in between. Per germline, CDR1 MDHEN and CDR2 SYDVKM. The CDR3 contains 12 residues. CDR3: CASSSVSYEQYF. The CDR3 nucleotides read TGTGCCAGCAGTTCTGTGAGCTACGAGCAGTACTTC.

The chain is built from TRBV5-1 and TRBJ2-2; the D is unclear. Germline CDR1 SGHRS, CDR2 YFSETQ. This CDR3 region has 14 residues. Trimming pared 3 bases from V and 4 bases from J, leaving 10 bases between. CDR3 DNA: TGCGCCAGCAGCTCCACGGTCGGCACCGGGGAGCTGTTTTTT. The encoded protein is CASSSTVGTGELFF.

This chain uses TRBV7-9 with TRBJ1-1; D ambiguous. CDR3 size: 15 residues. The germline CDR1 and CDR2 sequences are SEHNR and FQNEAQ (reference sequence). V was shortened by 5 bases and J by 0 bases, with 13 bases between the two germline ends. The CDR3, as DNA: TGTGCCAGCAGCCCCCGTTCAGCTATGAACACTGAAGCTTTCTTT. This encodes CASSPRSAMNTEAFF.

The rearrangement uses TRBV29-1 and TRBJ2-1; 13 nucleotides align to TRBD2. The V and J ends lost 6 bases and 0 bases, in that order; junction bases with no gene match: 5. This CDR3 region has 16 residues. Germline V CDR1 and CDR2: SQVTM, ANQGSEA. The CDR3 sequence: CSVELAGGSSYNEQFF. CDR3 sequence (DNA): TGCAGCGTAGAACTAGCGGGGGGGAGCTCCTACAATGAGCAGTTCTTC.

This clone has a handful of counts. The chain employs TRBV7-9 and TRBJ2-2; D unresolved. The V end was cut by 3 bases, the J end by 6 bases, with 14 bases between. The CDR3 is made up of 15 amino acids. Per the germline V gene, CDR1 is SEHNR and CDR2 is FQNEAQ (reference sequence). CDR3 DNA sequence: TGTGCCAGCAGCTTTTTAACTCCCCTGGCCGGGGAGCTGTTTTTT. Translated, it gives CASSFLTPLAGELFF.

This clone was counted a single time. V is TRBV7-8 and J is TRBJ2-5, with D hard to call. Trimming shortened V by 5 bases and J by 5 bases, and 15 bases separated the two germline ends. The CDR3 spans 14 residues. Germline V gene sequence: CDR1 SGHVS, CDR2 FQNEAQ. The CDR3 loop is CASSRPLTSETQYF. In DNA, the CDR3 is TGTGCCAGCAGCAGACCCCTTACCTCGGAGACCCAGTACTTC.

The chain is built from TRBV7-9 and TRBJ1-2; tentatively, D is TRBD1 (5 bases). Germline V gene lookup returns CDR1 SEHNR and CDR2 FQNEAQ (reference sequence). The CDR3 has 14 residues. V lost 5 bases and J 6 bases, leaving 16 bases between the germline ends. The CDR3 reads CASSHRDLLDGYTF. The CDR3 bases are TGTGCCAGCAGCCACCGGGACTTACTAGATGGCTACACCTTC.

This chain connects TRBV7-6 to TRBJ1-1; 7 nucleotides agree with TRBD1. This CDR3 has 12 amino acids. Germline lookup yields CDR1 SGHVS and CDR2 FNYEAQ. V lost 5 bases, J lost 5 bases, and 2 bases stayed unmatched. The CDR3 coding sequence is TGTGCCAGCAGCCCAGGGGGAACTGAAGCTTTCTTT. Translated: CASSPGGTEAFF.

This chain connects TRBV5-1 to TRBJ2-5; 7 bases are shared with TRBD1. The CDR3 is made up of 13 amino acids. J gave up 4 bases and V 4 bases, and 4 bases lay outside the gene matches. In germline, CDR1 is SGHRS, CDR2 YFSETQ. CDR3 in amino acids: CASSSTGVETQYF. In DNA, the CDR3 is TGCGCCAGCAGCAGTACAGGGGTAGAGACCCAGTACTTC.

This clone was detected only once. The chain is built from TRBV9 and TRBJ1-2, with D perhaps TRBD1 (5 bases). Looked up from germline, CDR1 is SGDLS and CDR2 is YYNGEE. Trimming pared 0 bases from V and 4 bases from J, leaving 10 bases between. The CDR3 length is 14 residues. CDR3 in amino acids: CASSVVGASYGYTF. The CDR3 coding sequence is TGTGCCAGCAGCGTAGTTGGGGCGTCCTATGGCTACACCTTC. The variable domain in full, with the rest retrieved from reference TRBV9 and TRBJ1-2, is DSGVTQTPKHLITATGQRVTLRCSPRSGDLSVYWYQQSLDQGLQFLIQYYNGEERAKGNILERFSAQQFPDLHSELNLSSLELGDSALYFCASSVVGASYGYTFGSGTRLTVV.

CDR3 sequence (DNA): TGCGCCACCATCCTCTCCGGGGATGCGGAGACCCAGTACTTC. Protein sequence: CATILSGDAETQYF. This rearrangement joins TRBV10-2 to TRBJ2-5, with D perhaps TRBD2 (5 bases). The CDR3 contains 14 residues. V was shortened by 10 bases and J by 5 bases, with 20 bases between the two germline ends. The V gene's germline CDR1 is WSHSY and CDR2 SAAADI.

Note on this clone: The junction shows a germline mismatch at one end, possibly a read error. The chain carries TRBV10-3 and TRBJ1-3; the D gene is possibly TRBD1 (5 bases). Germline values: CDR1 ENHRY, CDR2 SYGVKD. The CDR3 is 17 residues long. The CDR3 region is CAIGETIGGTSGNTIYF. CDR3 nucleotide sequence: TGTGCCATCGGTGAGACAATTGGGGGGACTTCAGGAAACACCATATATTTT.

This clone was observed a handful of times. The chain recombines TRBV10-1 with TRBJ2-2, with 7 positions matching TRBD1. Germline V lookup: CDR1 WNHNN, CDR2 SYGVQD (reference sequence). The CDR3 runs 14 residues. V lost 6 bases and J lost 3; bases outside the gene matches: 4. The CDR3 DNA reads as TGCGCCAGCAGCCTTGGGACAGACACCGGGGAGCTGTTTTTT. This codes for CASSLGTDTGELFF.

This clone came up once. The chain carries TRBV5-1 and TRBJ2-2; D is unresolved. CDR3 length equals 15 residues. Trimming removed 2 bases from V and 3 bases from J, with 11 bases in between. Germline V lookup: CDR1 SGHRS, CDR2 YFSETQ. CDR3 loop: CASSFSFGYTGELFF. DNA for the CDR3: TGCGCCAGCAGCTTCTCGTTTGGGTACACCGGGGAGCTGTTTTTT.

The chain couples TRBV7-2 to TRBJ1-1; D might be TRBD1 (6 bases). Germline CDR1 reads SGHTA; CDR2 reads FQGNSA. The length of the CDR3 is 14 residues. V was pared by 4 bases and J by 5 bases, with 14 bases between. In DNA, the CDR3 is TGTGCCAGCAGCTCCTCACAGGGTAAAACTGAAGCTTTCTTT. It codes for CASSSSQGKTEAFF.

This sequence joins TRBV6-5 and TRBJ1-1; D is unresolved. V shed 7 bases and J shed 1 base, with 10 bases lying between them. The CDR3 spans 13 residues. The germline V gene encodes CDR1 MNHEY and CDR2 SVGAGI. The CDR3: CASIIYPNTEAFF. As DNA, the CDR3 is TGTGCCAGCATAATTTACCCGAACACTGAAGCTTTCTTT.

The CDR3 reads CASSLSGKYEQYF. As DNA, the CDR3 is TGTGCCAGCAGCCTAAGTGGGAAATACGAGCAGTACTTC. This chain joins TRBV11-3 and TRBJ2-7; D remains ambiguous. There are 13 residues in the CDR3. Trimming shortened V by 5 bases and J by 4 bases, and 12 bases separated the two germline ends. The germline CDR1 and CDR2 sequences are SGHNT and YENEEA.

There are a few counts of this clone. J is TRBJ2-1 and V is TRBV29-1; D is uncertain. Trimming shortened V by 7 bases and J by 0 bases, and 13 bases separated the two germline ends. This CDR3 has 14 residues. Germline V gene sequence: CDR1 SQVTM, CDR2 ANQGSEA. CDR3 sequence reads: CSGGTASSYNEQFF. DNA of the CDR3: TGCAGCGGCGGTACCGCTAGCTCCTACAATGAGCAGTTCTTC.

The chain combines TRBV5-1 with TRBJ1-5, with D maybe TRBD1 (5 bases). CDR1 and CDR2 (germline): SGHRS, YFSETQ. The V end lost 0 bases, the J end lost 1 base, and 8 bases lay between the germline ends. The CDR3 consists of 15 residues. In nucleotides, the CDR3 is TGCGCCAGCAGCTTGGCCCCAGGGAGCAATCAGCCCCAGCATTTT. This encodes CASSLAPGSNQPQHF.

V and J are TRBV10-3 and TRBJ2-1; 7 bases are a match to TRBD2. Germline V CDR1 and CDR2: ENHRY, SYGVKD. V gave up 3 bases and J gave up 10 bases; unmatched junction bases: 6. This CDR3 is 13 amino acids long. CDR3 loop: CAISDPFGREQFF. CDR3 sequence (DNA): TGTGCCATCAGTGACCCTTTCGGGAGGGAGCAGTTCTTC.

V usage is TRBV29-1 and J usage is TRBJ2-3; 16 positions agree with TRBD2. V lost 3 bases to trimming and J lost 1 base; unmatched junction nucleotides: 7. The CDR3 has 18 residues. The V gene's germline CDR1 is SQVTM and CDR2 ANQGSEA. CDR3 in DNA: TGCAGCGTTGAGGGGACTAGCGGGGGGGCCGTTGGCACAGATACGCAGTATTTT. Residues: CSVEGTSGGAVGTDTQYF.